These T cell receptor beta chains were read from a single sample in a study of T cell responses to AZD1222 COVID-19 vaccine. Clones were read by immunoSEQ multiplex PCR, and TCRdb kept only the in-frame ones, dropping some. The repertoire has approximately 110,000 clones, approximately 89% of them found once; the top ten carry around 4.5%. The material sequenced was peripheral blood, taken on day 0 of AZD1222 vaccination. The receptors shown here come from an adult in good health. CDR3s include the opening cysteine and the closing phenylalanine or tryptophan. The D gene is left open where the match is weak. Rows give clone size only sometimes, using once, few, many, or a class for an expanded clone.

j_call	clone_size	d_call	v_call	cdr3_nt	cdr3_aa
TRBJ2-3	.	.	TRBV3-1/TRBV3-2	TGTGCCAGCAGCCAAGCGCGGTACCCAGATACGCAGTATTTT	CASSQARYPDTQYF
TRBJ1-3	many	.	TRBV28	TGTGCCAGCAGTTCGACTGTTCTGAGCTCTGGAAACACCATATATTTT	CASSSTVLSSGNTIYF
TRBJ1-2	.	.	TRBV30	TGTGCCTGGAGTGTAGGAGGGAGTGGTAACTATGGCTACACCTTC	CAWSVGGSGNYGYTF
TRBJ1-4	once	TRBD1	TRBV6-2/TRBV6-3	TGTGCCAGCAGTTATGTGCCCGGGACAGGGGGCGAAAAACTGTTTTTT	CASSYVPGTGGEKLFF
TRBJ1-5	.	.	TRBV4-1	TGCGCCAGCAGCCAAGATAACCGGGACGGAAATCAGCCCCAGCATTTT	CASSQDNRDGNQPQHF
TRBJ2-7	.	.	TRBV20-1	TGCAGTGCTAGCGGTGCCTACGAGCAGTACTTC	CSASGAYEQYF
TRBJ2-6	.	.	TRBV10-3	TGTGCCATCAGTGGAGGTGCTGGGGCCAACGTCCTGACTTTC	CAISGGAGANVLTF
TRBJ2-7	.	.	TRBV9	TGTGCCAGCAGCTCCCGGGCTCAGACCGAGCAGTACTTC	CASSSRAQTEQYF
TRBJ2-1	.	.	TRBV12-2	TGTGCAAGTCGCACCTTGGGACCCTCCTACAATGAGCAGTTCTTC	CASRTLGPSYNEQFF
TRBJ1-2	.	.	TRBV18	TGTGCCAGCTCATCACAGGGTGGTGGCTATGGCTACACCTTC	CASSSQGGGYGYTF
TRBJ2-7	once	TRBD1	TRBV7-8	TGTGCCAGCAGCTTGGGACAGGGGGCTTTCGTATACGAGCAGTACTTC	CASSLGQGAFVYEQYF
TRBJ2-3	.	TRBD1	TRBV30	TGTGCCTGGAGTACAGGGGGATCAGATACGCAGTATTTT	CAWSTGGSDTQYF
TRBJ2-7	.	.	TRBV6-5	TGTGCCAGCAGTTACTTCTCGGGCCTGCCGTCCGAGCAGTACTTC	CASSYFSGLPSEQYF
TRBJ2-1	.	.	TRBV5-1	TGCGCCAGCAGCTTGCCCGGACAGAGCAATGAGCAGTTCTTC	CASSLPGQSNEQFF
TRBJ2-6	.	.	TRBV7-7	TGTGCCAGCAGCTTAGTAGGGACCAACGTCCTGACTTTC	CASSLVGTNVLTF
TRBJ1-3	.	.	TRBV30	TGTGCCTGGGACCTCAGCATCCCCTCTGGAAACACCATATATTTT	CAWDLSIPSGNTIYF
TRBJ2-3	.	.	TRBV25-1	TGTGCCAGCAGTGAACCCACGGGGCAGAGCGACACAGATACACAGTATTTT	CASSEPTGQSDTDTQYF
TRBJ1-2	.	.	TRBV27	TGTGCCAGCAGCCGGACCCCTGGGTATGGCTACACCTTC	CASSRTPGYGYTF
TRBJ2-3	.	.	TRBV9	TGTGCCAGCAGCCCCGACCCCCCAGATACGCAGTATTTT	CASSPDPPDTQYF
TRBJ1-2	.	TRBD1	TRBV15	TGTGCCACCAGCAGAGCAGGGGGGTTCAACTATGGCTACACCTTC	CATSRAGGFNYGYTF
TRBJ1-1	.	TRBD1	TRBV28	TGTGCCAGCCCTCCGGGACAGGGGGCGGGAACTGAAGCTTTCTTT	CASPPGQGAGTEAFF
TRBJ1-4	.	TRBD1	TRBV7-6	TGTGCCAGCAGCCACCGACAGGGCGCAACTAATGAAAAACTGTTTTTT	CASSHRQGATNEKLFF
TRBJ1-5	once	TRBD1	TRBV24-1	TGTGCCACCAGACAGGGGGCGAAACAGCCCCAGCATTTT	CATRQGAKQPQHF
TRBJ2-5	.	.	TRBV2	TGTGCCAGCAGTGAACGAGAGACCCAGTACTTC	CASSERETQYF
TRBJ2-7	.	TRBD2	TRBV3-1/TRBV3-2	TGTGCCAGCAGCCAAGATCCGGGGGGGTTTTACGAGCAGTACTTC	CASSQDPGGFYEQYF
TRBJ2-7	.	TRBD2	TRBV5-1	TGCGCCAGCAGTATAACTAGCGGGATTTACGAGCAGTACTTC	CASSITSGIYEQYF
TRBJ2-5	.	TRBD1	TRBV4-1	TGCGCCAGCAGTCCGACCCCCGGGACAGGGGGCTTAGAGACCCAGTACTTC	CASSPTPGTGGLETQYF
TRBJ2-4	.	.	TRBV7-8	TGTGCCAGCAGCTACCGGGGTAAAGAAAACATTCAGTACTTC	CASSYRGKENIQYF
TRBJ1-5	few	.	TRBV30	TGTGCCTGGAGTGTACGGAGCAATCAGCCCCAGCATTTT	CAWSVRSNQPQHF
TRBJ1-1	.	.	TRBV5-1	TGCGCCAGCAGCTTGGGGACAGTGAACACTGAAGCTTTCTTT	CASSLGTVNTEAFF
TRBJ2-3	.	.	TRBV9	TGTGCCAGCAGCGTAGAGGACGGAGGTACTAGCACAGATACGCAGTATTTT	CASSVEDGGTSTDTQYF
TRBJ1-2	.	TRBD1	TRBV28	TGTGCCAGCCGGACAGGGGGTATCTATGGCTACACCTTC	CASRTGGIYGYTF
TRBJ1-1	.	.	TRBV2	TGTGCCGGAGACAGGATGAACACTGAAGCTTTCTTT	CAGDRMNTEAFF